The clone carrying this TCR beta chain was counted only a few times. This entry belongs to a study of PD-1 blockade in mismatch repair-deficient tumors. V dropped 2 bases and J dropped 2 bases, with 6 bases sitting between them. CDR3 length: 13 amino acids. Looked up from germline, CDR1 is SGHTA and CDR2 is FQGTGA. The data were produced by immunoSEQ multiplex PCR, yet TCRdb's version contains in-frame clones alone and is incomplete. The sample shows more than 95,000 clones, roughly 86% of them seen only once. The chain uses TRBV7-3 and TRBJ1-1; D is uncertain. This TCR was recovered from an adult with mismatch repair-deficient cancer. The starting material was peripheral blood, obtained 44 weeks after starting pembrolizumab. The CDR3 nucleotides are TGTGCCAGCAGCTTAGTGACCAACACTGAAGCTTTCTTT. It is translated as CASSLVTNTEAFF.